This TCR beta chain was captured by sequencing in a study of post-analysis software for immune sequencing data. Findings and limits, study-wide: Normalized Chao1 diversity was significantly reduced in patients versus controls. Controls had lower frequencies than patients of about 5 TRBV segments, which included TRBV5-6, TRBV5-1 and TRBV20-1.

Prepared libraries of TCR beta cDNA carried unique molecular identifiers. When about 1 to 11 million T cells were used, they gave hundreds of thousands of cDNA molecules. Using its own MiXCR run on the PCR reads, TCRdb lists one record per CDR3 protein. The sample lists 800,000 to 950,000 distinct CDR3 sequences; around 50% were seen once. This clonotype was observed a few times. Its target is not known. The CDR3 contains 12 residues. Germline CDR1 and CDR2: SQVTM and ANQGSEA. Sample: blood. This sequence originates from a girl aged 10 to 17 with multiple sclerosis. The V and J genes are TRBV29-1 and TRBJ2-5; 8 nucleotides match TRBD1. CDR3 sequence reads: CTVGQGQETQYF. CDR3 coding DNA: TGCACCGTAGGACAGGGACAAGAGACCCAGTACTTC.